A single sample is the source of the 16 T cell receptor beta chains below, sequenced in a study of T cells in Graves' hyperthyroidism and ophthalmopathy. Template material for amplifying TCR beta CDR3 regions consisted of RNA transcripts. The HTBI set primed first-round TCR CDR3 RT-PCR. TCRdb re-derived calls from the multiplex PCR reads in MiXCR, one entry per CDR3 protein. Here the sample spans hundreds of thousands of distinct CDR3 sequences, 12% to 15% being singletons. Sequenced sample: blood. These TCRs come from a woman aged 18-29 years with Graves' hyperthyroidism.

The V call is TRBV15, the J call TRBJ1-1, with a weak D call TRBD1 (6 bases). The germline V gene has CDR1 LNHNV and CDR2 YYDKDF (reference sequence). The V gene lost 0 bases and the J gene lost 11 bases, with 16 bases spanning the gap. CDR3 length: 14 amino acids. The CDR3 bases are TGTGCCACCAGCAGAGATAGGGGACAAAGGGACGCTTTCTTT. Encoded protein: CATSRDRGQRDAFF.

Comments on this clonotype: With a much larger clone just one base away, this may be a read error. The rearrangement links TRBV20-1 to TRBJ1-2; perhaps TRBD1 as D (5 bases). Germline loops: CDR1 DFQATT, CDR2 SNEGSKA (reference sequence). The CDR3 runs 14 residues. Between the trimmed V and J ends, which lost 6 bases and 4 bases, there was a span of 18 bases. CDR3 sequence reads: CSATLEGESYGYTF. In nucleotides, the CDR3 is TGCAGTGCCACCCTTGAAGGGGAGTCCTATGGCTACACCTTC.

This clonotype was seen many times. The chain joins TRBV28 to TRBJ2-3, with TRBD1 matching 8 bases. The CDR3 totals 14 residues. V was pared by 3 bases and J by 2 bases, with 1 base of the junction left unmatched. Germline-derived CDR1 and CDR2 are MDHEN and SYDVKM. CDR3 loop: CASSLDRATDTQYF. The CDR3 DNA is TGTGCCAGCAGTTTGGACAGGGCCACAGATACGCAGTATTTT.

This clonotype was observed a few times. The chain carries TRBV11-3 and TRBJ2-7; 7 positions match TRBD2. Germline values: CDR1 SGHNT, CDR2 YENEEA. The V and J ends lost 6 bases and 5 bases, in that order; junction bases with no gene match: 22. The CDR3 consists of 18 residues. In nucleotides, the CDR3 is TGTGCCAGCAGTTACCCGTCCCGCGGGAGTGCCCGCTTAAACGAGCAGTACTTC. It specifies CASSYPSRGSARLNEQYF.

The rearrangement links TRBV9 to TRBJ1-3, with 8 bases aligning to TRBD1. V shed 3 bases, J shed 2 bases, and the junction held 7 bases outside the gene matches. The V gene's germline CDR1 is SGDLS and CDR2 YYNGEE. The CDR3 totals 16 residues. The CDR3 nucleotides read TGTGCCAGCAGCGGGACAGGGATGAGTACTGGAAACACCATATATTTT. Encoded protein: CASSGTGMSTGNTIYF.

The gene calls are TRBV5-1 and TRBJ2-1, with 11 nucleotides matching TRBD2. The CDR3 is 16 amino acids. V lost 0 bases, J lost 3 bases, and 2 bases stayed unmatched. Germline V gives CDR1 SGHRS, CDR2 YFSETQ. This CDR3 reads CASSLGLAGFYNEQFF. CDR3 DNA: TGCGCCAGCAGCTTGGGACTAGCGGGATTCTACAATGAGCAGTTCTTC.

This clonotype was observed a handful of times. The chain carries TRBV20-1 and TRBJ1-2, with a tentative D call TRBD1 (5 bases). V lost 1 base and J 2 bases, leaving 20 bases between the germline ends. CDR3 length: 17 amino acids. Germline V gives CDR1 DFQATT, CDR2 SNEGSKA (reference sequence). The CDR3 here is CSARVGDSIKENYGYTF. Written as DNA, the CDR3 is TGCAGTGCTAGAGTAGGAGACAGCATTAAGGAGAACTATGGCTACACCTTC.

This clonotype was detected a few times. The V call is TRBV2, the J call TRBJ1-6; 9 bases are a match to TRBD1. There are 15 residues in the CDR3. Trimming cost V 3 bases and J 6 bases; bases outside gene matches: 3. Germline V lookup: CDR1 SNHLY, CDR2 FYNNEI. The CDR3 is CASSDDRGSNSPLHF. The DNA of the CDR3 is TGTGCCAGCAGTGACGACAGGGGGAGTAATTCACCCCTCCACTTT.

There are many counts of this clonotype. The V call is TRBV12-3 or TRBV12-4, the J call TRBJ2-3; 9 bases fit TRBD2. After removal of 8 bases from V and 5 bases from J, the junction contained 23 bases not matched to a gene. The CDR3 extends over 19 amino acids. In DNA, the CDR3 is TGTGCCAGCGGGTCATCTTGGCGGGAGGGAGAGCGAGTAGGAGATACGCAGTATTTT. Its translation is CASGSSWREGERVGDTQYF.

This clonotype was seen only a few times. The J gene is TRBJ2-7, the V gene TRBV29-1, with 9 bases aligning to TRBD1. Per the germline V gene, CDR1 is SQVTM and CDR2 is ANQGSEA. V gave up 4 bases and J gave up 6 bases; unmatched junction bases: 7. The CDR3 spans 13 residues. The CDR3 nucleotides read TGCAGCGTTGTGGGGACAGGGTCGGGCGAGCAGTACTTC. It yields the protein CSVVGTGSGEQYF.

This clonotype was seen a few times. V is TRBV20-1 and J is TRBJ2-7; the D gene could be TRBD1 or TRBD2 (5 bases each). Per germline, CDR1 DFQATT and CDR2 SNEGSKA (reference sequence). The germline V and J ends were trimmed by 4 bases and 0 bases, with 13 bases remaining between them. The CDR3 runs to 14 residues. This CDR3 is CSATSGTVSYEQYF. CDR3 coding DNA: TGCAGTGCTACATCCGGGACGGTCTCCTACGAGCAGTACTTC.

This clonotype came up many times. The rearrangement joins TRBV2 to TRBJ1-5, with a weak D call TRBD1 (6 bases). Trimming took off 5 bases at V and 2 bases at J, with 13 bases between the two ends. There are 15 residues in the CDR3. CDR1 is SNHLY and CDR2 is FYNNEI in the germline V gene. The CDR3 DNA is TGTGCCAGCAGTTCACAGGGCGGGGGCAATCAGCCCCAGCATTTT. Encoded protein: CASSSQGGGNQPQHF.

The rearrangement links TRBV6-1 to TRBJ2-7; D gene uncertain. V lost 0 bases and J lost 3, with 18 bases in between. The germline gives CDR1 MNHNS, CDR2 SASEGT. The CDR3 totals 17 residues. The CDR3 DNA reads TGTGCCAGCAGTGAAGCGGCACGCCCCCAGCCCAACTACGAGCAGTACTTC. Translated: CASSEAARPQPNYEQYF.

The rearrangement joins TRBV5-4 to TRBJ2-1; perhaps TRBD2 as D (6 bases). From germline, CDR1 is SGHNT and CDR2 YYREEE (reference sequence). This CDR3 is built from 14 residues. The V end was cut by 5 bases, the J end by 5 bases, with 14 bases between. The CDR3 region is CASSFVAVDNEQFF. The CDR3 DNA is TGTGCCAGCAGTTTCGTAGCGGTCGACAATGAGCAGTTCTTC. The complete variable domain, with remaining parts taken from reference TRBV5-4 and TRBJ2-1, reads ETGVTQSPTHLIKTRGQQVTLRCSSQSGHNTVSWYQQALGQGPQFIFQYYREEENGRGNFPPRFSGLQFPNYSSELNVNALELDDSALYLCASSFVAVDNEQFFGPGTRLTVL.

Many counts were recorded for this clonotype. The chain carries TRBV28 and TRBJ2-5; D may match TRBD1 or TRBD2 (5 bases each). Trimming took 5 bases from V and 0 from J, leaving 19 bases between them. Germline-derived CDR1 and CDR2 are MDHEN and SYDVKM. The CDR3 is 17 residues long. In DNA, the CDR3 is TGTGCCAGCAGTCCTTCACCGGGACGGAGCTACCAAGAGACCCAGTACTTC. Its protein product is CASSPSPGRSYQETQYF.

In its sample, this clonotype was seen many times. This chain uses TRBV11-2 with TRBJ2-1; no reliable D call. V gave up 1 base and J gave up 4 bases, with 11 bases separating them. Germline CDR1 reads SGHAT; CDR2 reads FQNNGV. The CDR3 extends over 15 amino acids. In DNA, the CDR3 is TGTGCCAGCAGCTTAGTTGACACCATATACAATGAGCAGTTCTTC. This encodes CASSLVDTIYNEQFF.